The rows below give T cell receptor beta chains drawn from one sample of a study of blood T cell repertoires in COVID-19. Here immunoSEQ multiplex PCR was the method, and the copy in TCRdb shows in-frame clones only, minus some. This sample yields roughly 200,000 clones, of which over 80% are seen a single time; about 7% belongs to the top ten. The sample comprised peripheral blood. All receptors come from a woman aged 40-49 years with COVID-19, enrolled during active disease. Both conserved end residues are part of each CDR3. A D gene is named only where the DNA matches it firmly. Clone size is stated in some rows and not others, as once, few, many or a class when expanded.

NA	NA	TRBV6-1	TRBJ1-1	CASSEAEGGSTEAFF	TGTGCCAGCAGTGAAGCTGAGGGCGGGAGCACTGAAGCTTTCTTT
NA	TRBD1	TRBV19	TRBJ1-1	CASRDRVNTEAFF	TGTGCCAGTAGGGACAGGGTGAACACTGAAGCTTTCTTT
NA	TRBD2	TRBV6-2/TRBV6-3	TRBJ2-7	CASRYGLAGTYEQYF	TGTGCCAGCAGATACGGACTAGCGGGAACCTACGAGCAGTACTTC
NA	TRBD1	TRBV6-1	TRBJ1-6	CASSERRTGALSPLHF	TGTGCCAGCAGTGAAAGGCGTACAGGGGCACTATCACCCCTCCACTTT
NA	TRBD2	TRBV24-1	TRBJ2-1	CATSDSVPGRAYNEQFF	TGTGCCACCAGTGATTCCGTCCCCGGGAGGGCCTACAATGAGCAGTTCTTC
NA	TRBD1	TRBV24-1	TRBJ2-6	CATQGAGANVLTF	TGTGCCACGCAGGGGGCTGGGGCCAACGTCCTGACTTTC
NA	NA	TRBV10-3	TRBJ1-5	CAISGGSNNQPQHF	TGTGCCATCAGTGGGGGCTCAAATAATCAGCCCCAGCATTTT
NA	NA	TRBV11-2	TRBJ2-5	CASSFDFQETQYF	TGTGCCAGCAGCTTCGACTTTCAAGAGACCCAGTACTTC
few	NA	TRBV28	TRBJ2-7	CASSTQDEQYF	TGTGCCAGCAGTACCCAGGACGAGCAGTACTTC
NA	TRBD1	TRBV12-3/TRBV12-4	TRBJ1-2	CASSYDRVYGYTF	TGTGCCAGCAGTTATGACAGGGTCTATGGCTACACCTTC
NA	NA	TRBV24-1	TRBJ1-2	CATSGSNAPANYGYTF	TGTGCCACCAGTGGAAGTAACGCTCCAGCTAACTATGGCTACACCTTC
once	NA	TRBV10-2	TRBJ2-3	CASSSGTRNTQYF	TGCGCCAGCAGTTCTGGGACAAGAAACACGCAGTATTTT
NA	TRBD1	TRBV14	TRBJ1-2	CASANLTGRFGYTF	TGTGCCAGCGCCAACCTGACAGGGAGGTTTGGCTACACCTTC
NA	NA	TRBV19	TRBJ1-5	CASSPEGGNNQPQHF	TGTGCCAGTAGTCCGGAAGGGGGAAACAATCAGCCCCAGCATTTT
NA	TRBD1	TRBV12-5	TRBJ1-4	CASGLGDRVVEKLFF	TGTGCTAGTGGTTTGGGGGACAGGGTTGTGGAAAAACTGTTTTTT
NA	NA	TRBV7-9	TRBJ1-5	CASSFGRRAGEQPQHF	TGTGCCAGCAGCTTTGGGAGAAGGGCAGGGGAGCAGCCCCAGCATTTT
NA	NA	TRBV6-5	TRBJ1-4	CASSYDSYNEKLFF	TGTGCCAGCAGTTACGACAGTTATAATGAAAAACTGTTTTTT
NA	NA	TRBV2	TRBJ1-1	CASSKTGGLMNTEAFF	TGTGCCAGCAGTAAAACGGGGGGCTTGATGAACACTGAAGCTTTCTTT